Listed below are T cell receptor beta chains from one sample, sequenced in a study of T-cell reconstitution after alpha-beta-depleted transplantation in children. TCRdb recomputed calls from the PCR reads with MiXCR, one row per CDR3 protein. This sample has 900,000 or so distinct CDR3 sequences, with roughly 15% found just once. Material: PBMCs, mostly from graft donor cells, obtained 360 days after TCRalphabeta/CD19-depleted stem cell transplant. Receptors were obtained from a male patient between 5 and 17 years old who had a stem cell transplant for acute lymphoblastic leukemia, so the T cells may come from the graft donor. CDR3s include the opening cysteine and the closing phenylalanine or tryptophan. D genes are given only for firm matches. For some rows the clone size is stated as once, few or many, or as a class when expanded; others skip it.

v_gene	abundance	d_gene	j_gene	CDR3nt	CDR3aa
TRBV7-6	few	-	TRBJ2-6	TGTGCCAGCAGCGTTAGGGGCTCTGGGGCCAACGTCCTGACTTTC	CASSVRGSGANVLTF
TRBV9	few	-	TRBJ2-3	TGTGCCAGAGACCGGGAGCGCGTAGATACGCAGTATTTT	CARDRERVDTQYF
TRBV27	many	-	TRBJ2-6	TGTGCCAGCAGTTTTTGGGGCTCTGGGGCCAACGTCCTGACTTTC	CASSFWGSGANVLTF
TRBV12-3/TRBV12-4	-	-	TRBJ1-2	TGTGCCAGCAGTTTAGGAGGCATCCCACGTGGCTATGGCTACACCTTC	CASSLGGIPRGYGYTF
TRBV18	-	TRBD2	TRBJ2-7	TGTGCCAGCTCACCTGCGACTAGCCCCGAGCAGTACTTC	CASSPATSPEQYF
TRBV18	few	-	TRBJ2-1	TGTGCCAGCTCACCACTTCACAATGAGCAGTTCTTC	CASSPLHNEQFF
TRBV12-3/TRBV12-4	few	-	TRBJ1-3	TGTGCCAGCAGTTTGAACAGGGCCTCTGGAAACACCATATATTTT	CASSLNRASGNTIYF
TRBV7-8	few	-	TRBJ2-7	TGTGCCAGCAGCCCATCCGGGACACCTTACGAGCAGTACTTC	CASSPSGTPYEQYF
TRBV10-2	-	-	TRBJ2-1	TGCGCCAGCAGGACAGGTCCCTACAATGAGCAGTTCTTC	CASRTGPYNEQFF
TRBV7-3	-	TRBD2	TRBJ2-2	TGTGCCAGCAGCTATTCCCCCACTCTAGCGGTCAACACCGGGGAGCTGTTTTTT	CASSYSPTLAVNTGELFF
TRBV9	-	-	TRBJ2-2	TGTGCCAGCAGCGTATTTGGGTCCGGGGAGCTGTTTTTT	CASSVFGSGELFF
TRBV5-1	-	TRBD2	TRBJ2-7	TGCGCCAGCAGCTTGAAACTAGCGGGAGGGAGCGAGCAGTACTTC	CASSLKLAGGSEQYF
TRBV27	few	-	TRBJ2-7	TGTGCCAGCAGTTGGGCAGGGAGCTCCTACGAGCAGTACTTC	CASSWAGSSYEQYF
TRBV29-1	many	-	TRBJ1-1	TGCAGCGTTCGGTACGCCCCGACGGGCACTGAAGCTTTCTTT	CSVRYAPTGTEAFF
TRBV18	-	-	TRBJ2-7	TGTGCCAGCTCACCAAGTCTAAGTGGACTCTACGAGCAGTACTTC	CASSPSLSGLYEQYF
TRBV7-9	many	-	TRBJ2-7	TGTGCCAGCAGCTTACAACTATACGAGCAGTACTTC	CASSLQLYEQYF
TRBV20-1	few	-	TRBJ2-3	TGCAGTGCTAGGGAATCTAGCGTCCCAGATACGCAGTATTTT	CSARESSVPDTQYF